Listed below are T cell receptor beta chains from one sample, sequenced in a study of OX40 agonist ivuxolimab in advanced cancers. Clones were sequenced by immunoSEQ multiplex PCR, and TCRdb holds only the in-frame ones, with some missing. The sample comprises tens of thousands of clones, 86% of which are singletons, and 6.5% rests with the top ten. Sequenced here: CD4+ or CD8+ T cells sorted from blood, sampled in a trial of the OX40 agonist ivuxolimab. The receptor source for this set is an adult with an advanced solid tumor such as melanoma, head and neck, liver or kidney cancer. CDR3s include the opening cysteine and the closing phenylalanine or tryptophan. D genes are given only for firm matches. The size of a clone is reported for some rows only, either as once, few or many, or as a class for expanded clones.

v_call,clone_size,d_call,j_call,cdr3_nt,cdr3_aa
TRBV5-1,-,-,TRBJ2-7,TGCGCCAGCAGCCTCACACCCGGGACGGACAACTCCGAGCAGTACTTC,CASSLTPGTDNSEQYF
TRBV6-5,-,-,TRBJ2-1,TGTGCCAGCAGCCCCTCTAGGGCCTCCCACAATGAGCAGTTCTTC,CASSPSRASHNEQFF
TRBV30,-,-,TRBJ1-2,TGTGCCTGGACAATAGGCCGCCTCGGGCGCGTGTCGGGCTACACCTTC,CAWTIGRLGRVSGYTF
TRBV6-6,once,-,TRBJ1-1,TGTGCCAGCACCTACCGACCCGGGAGCGGGGACACTGAAGCTTTCTTT,CASTYRPGSGDTEAFF
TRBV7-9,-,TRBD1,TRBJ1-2,TGTGCCAGCAGCGAGCGGACAGGCTCAGCTAACTATGGCTACACCTTC,CASSERTGSANYGYTF
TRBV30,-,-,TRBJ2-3,TGTGCCCAGGCGCAAAACACAGATACGCAGTATTTT,CAQAQNTDTQYF
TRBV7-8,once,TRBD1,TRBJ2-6,TGTGCCAGCAGCTTCGCGACAGGGGCCCGATCTGGGGCCAACGTCCTGACTTTC,CASSFATGARSGANVLTF
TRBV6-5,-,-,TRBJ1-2,TGTGCCAGCAGTTACTCGAAAGGTTCCGTCTACACCTTC,CASSYSKGSVYTF
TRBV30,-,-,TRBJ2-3,TGTGCCTGGAGAACTCAGGGGCTGCGCACAGATACGCAGTATTTT,CAWRTQGLRTDTQYF
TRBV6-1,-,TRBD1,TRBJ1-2,TGTGCCAGCAAGGGACAGGGGAATAACTATGGCTACACCTTC,CASKGQGNNYGYTF
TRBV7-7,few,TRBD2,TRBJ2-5,TGTGCTAGCAGCTTAAATAGCGGGGGGGCACAGACCCAGTACTTC,CASSLNSGGAQTQYF
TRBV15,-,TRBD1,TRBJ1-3,TGTGCCACCAGCGGCAGACAGGGTAGCTCTGGAAACACCATATATTTT,CATSGRQGSSGNTIYF
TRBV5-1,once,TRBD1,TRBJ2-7,TGCGCCAGCAGCTTATCGACCGGGACAGGGACCTACGAGCAGTGCTTC,CASSLSTGTGTYEQCF
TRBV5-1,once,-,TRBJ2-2,TGCGCCAGCAGCTTGCAGGGGGGGAACACCGGGGAGCTGTTTTTT,CASSLQGGNTGELFF
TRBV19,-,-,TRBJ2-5,TGTGCCAGTAGTCCCGGGGAGACCCAGTACTTC,CASSPGETQYF
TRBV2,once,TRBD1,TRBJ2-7,TGTGCCAGCAGTGCACAGGGGTACGAGCAGTACTTC,CASSAQGYEQYF
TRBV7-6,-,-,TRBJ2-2,TGTGCCAGCAGCTTGTCCGGGACAAGGAACACCGGGGAGCTGTTTTTT,CASSLSGTRNTGELFF
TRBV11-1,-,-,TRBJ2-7,TGTGCCAGCAGCTTATTGGGGCCTCAGTACGAGCAGTACTTC,CASSLLGPQYEQYF
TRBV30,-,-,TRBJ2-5,TGTGCCTGGACTATAGGGGGGACAAAAGAGACCCAGTACTTC,CAWTIGGTKETQYF
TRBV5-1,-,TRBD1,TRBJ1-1,TGCGCCAGCAGCTTGAAGGGGACAGGTGAAGCTTTCTTT,CASSLKGTGEAFF
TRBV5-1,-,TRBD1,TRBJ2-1,TGCGCCAGCAGCTTGGCTGGACAGGGGGTTGTACCCTACAATGAGCAGTTCTTC,CASSLAGQGVVPYNEQFF
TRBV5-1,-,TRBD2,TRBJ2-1,TGCGCCAGCAGCATCCAGGTAGCGGGCAAGAACAATGAGCAGTTCTTC,CASSIQVAGKNNEQFF
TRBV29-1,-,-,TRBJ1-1,TGCAGCGTGACTCTCCACATGAACACTGAAGCTTTCTTT,CSVTLHMNTEAFF
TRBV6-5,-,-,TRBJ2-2,TGTGCCAGCAGTTACTCGGCAGGTGGGGCCACCGGGGAGCTGTTTTTT,CASSYSAGGATGELFF
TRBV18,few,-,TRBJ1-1,TGTGCCAGCTCACCAAGGGGGGAGACTGAAGCTTTCTTT,CASSPRGETEAFF
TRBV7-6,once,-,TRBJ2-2,TGTGCCAGCAGCTCGAACACCGGGGAGCTGTTTTTT,CASSSNTGELFF
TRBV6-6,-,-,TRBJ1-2,TGTGCCAGCAGTTACAACCGGGACGGCGCTAACTATGGCTACACCTTC,CASSYNRDGANYGYTF